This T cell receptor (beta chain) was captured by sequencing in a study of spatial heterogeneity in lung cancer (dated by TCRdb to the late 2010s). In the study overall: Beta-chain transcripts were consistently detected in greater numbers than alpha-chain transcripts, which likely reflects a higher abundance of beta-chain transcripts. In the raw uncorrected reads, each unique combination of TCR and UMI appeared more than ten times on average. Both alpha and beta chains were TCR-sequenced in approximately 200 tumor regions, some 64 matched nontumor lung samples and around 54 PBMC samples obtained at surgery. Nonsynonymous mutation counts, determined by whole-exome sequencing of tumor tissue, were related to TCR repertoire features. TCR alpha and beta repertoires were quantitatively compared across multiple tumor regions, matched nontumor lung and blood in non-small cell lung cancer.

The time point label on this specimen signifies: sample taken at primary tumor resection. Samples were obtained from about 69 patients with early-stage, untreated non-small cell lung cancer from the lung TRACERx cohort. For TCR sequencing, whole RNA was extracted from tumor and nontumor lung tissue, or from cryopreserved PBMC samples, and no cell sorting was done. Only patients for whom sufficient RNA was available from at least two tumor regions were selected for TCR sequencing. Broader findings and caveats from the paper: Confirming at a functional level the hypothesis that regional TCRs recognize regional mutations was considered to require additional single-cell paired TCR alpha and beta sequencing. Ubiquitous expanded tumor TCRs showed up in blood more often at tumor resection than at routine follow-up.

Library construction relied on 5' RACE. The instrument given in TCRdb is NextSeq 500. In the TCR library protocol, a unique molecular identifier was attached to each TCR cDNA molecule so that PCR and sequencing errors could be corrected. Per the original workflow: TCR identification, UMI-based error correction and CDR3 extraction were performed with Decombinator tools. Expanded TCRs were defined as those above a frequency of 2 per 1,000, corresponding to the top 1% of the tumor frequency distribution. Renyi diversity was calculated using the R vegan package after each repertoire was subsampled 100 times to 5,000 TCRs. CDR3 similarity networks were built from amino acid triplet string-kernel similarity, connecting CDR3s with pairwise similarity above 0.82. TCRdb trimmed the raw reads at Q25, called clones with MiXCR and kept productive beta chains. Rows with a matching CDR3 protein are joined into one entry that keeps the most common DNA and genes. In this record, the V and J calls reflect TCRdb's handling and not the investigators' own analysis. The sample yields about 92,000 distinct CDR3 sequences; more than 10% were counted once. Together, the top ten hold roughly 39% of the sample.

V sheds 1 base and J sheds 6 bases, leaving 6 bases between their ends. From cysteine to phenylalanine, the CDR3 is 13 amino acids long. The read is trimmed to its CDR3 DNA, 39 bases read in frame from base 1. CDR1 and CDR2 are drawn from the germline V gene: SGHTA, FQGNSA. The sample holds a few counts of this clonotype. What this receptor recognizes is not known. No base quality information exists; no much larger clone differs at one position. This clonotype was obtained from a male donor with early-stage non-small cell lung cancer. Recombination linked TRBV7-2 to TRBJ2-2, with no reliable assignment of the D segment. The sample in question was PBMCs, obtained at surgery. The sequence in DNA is TGTGCCAGCAGCTTAGGGCAAGCCGGGGAGCTGTTTTTT. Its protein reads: CASSLGQAGELFF.